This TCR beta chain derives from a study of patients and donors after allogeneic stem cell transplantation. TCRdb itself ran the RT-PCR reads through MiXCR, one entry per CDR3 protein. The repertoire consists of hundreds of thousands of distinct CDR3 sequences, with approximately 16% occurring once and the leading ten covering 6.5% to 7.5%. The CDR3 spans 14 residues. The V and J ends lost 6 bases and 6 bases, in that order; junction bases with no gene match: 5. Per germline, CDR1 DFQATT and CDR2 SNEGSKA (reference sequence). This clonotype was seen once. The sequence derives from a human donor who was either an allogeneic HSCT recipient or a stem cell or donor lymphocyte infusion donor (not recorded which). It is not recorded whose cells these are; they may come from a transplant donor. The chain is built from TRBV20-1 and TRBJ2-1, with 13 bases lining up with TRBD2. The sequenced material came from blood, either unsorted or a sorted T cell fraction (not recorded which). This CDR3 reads CSATSGRVINEQFF. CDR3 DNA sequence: TGCAGTGCCACTAGCGGGAGGGTGATCAATGAGCAGTTCTTC.